Listed here is a single T cell receptor beta chain. The antigen remains unidentified. The record originates from a study of cytomegalovirus exposure and HLA in healthy donors. The CDR3 contains 13 residues. V was trimmed by 5 bases and J by 1 base, leaving 8 bases between them. Germline V CDR1 and CDR2: SEHNR, FQNEAQ (reference sequence). Study-wide findings and caveats: Both high specificity and high sensitivity reportedly marked the classifier's diagnosis of cytomegalovirus status. Most TCR sequences were rare, but some public TCRs occurred in many donors.

The table came from immunoSEQ multiplex PCR; TCRdb's copy has only in-frame clones and leaves some out. In the table there are fewer than 70,000 clones, around 90% of which are singletons. The chain joins TRBV7-9 to TRBJ1-1; D not resolved. The receptor was derived from a man between 18 and 35 years old in good health and CMV-seronegative. The sample comprised PBMCs. CDR3 amino acids: CASSPEGNTEAFF. The CDR3 nucleotides read TGTGCCAGCAGCCCAGAGGGGAACACTGAAGCTTTCTTT.